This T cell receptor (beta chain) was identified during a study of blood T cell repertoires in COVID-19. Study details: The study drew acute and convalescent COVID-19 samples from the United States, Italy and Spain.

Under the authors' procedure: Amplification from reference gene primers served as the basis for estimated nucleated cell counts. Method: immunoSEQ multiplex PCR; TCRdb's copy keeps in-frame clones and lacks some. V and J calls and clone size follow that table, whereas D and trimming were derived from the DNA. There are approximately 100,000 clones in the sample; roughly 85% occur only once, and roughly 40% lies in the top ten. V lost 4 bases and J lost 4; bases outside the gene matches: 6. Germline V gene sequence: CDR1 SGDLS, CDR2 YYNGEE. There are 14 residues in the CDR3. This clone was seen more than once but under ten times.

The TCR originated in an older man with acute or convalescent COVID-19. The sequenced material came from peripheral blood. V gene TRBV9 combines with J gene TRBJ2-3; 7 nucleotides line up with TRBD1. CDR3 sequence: CASSPHTGADTQYF. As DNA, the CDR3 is TGTGCCAGCAGCCCCCACACAGGGGCAGATACGCAGTATTTT.